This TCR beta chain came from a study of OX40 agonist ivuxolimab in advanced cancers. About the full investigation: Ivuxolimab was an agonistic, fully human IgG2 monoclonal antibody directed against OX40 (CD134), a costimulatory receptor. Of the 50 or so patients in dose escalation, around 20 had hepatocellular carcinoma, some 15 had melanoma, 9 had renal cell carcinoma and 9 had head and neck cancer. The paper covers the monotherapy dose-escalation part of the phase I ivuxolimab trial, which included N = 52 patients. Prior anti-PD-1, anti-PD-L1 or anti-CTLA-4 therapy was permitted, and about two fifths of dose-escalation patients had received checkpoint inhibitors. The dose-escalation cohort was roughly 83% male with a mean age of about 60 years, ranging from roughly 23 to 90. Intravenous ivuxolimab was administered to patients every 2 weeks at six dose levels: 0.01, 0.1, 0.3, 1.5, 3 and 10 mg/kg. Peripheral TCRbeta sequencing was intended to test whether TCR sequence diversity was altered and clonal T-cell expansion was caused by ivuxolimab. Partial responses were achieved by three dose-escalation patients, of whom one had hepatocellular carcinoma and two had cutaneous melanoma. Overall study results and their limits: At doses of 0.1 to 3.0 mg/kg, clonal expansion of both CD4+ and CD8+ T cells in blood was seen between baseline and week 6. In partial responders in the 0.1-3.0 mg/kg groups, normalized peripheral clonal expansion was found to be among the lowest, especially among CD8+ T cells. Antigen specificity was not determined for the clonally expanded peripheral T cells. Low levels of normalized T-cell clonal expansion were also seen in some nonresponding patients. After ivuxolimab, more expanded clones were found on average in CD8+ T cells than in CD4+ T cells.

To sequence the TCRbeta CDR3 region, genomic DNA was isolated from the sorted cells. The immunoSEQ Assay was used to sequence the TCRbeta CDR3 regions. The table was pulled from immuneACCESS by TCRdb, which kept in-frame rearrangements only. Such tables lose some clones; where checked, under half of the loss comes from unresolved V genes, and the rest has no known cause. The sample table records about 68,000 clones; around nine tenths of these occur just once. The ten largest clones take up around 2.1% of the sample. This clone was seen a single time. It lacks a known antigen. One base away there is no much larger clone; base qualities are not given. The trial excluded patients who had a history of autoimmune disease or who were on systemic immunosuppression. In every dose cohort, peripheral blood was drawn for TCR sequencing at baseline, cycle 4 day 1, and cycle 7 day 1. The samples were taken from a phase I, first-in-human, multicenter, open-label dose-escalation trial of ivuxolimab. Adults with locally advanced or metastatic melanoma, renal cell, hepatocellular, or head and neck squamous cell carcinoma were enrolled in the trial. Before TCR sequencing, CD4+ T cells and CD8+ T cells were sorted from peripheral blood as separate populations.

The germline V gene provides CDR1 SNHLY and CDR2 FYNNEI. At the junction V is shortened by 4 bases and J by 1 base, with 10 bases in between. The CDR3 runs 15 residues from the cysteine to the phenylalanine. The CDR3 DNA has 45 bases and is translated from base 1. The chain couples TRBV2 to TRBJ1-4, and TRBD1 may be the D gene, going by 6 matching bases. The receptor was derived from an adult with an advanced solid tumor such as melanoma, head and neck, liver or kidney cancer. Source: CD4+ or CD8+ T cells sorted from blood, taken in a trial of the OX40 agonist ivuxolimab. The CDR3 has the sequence CASSAQGQTNEKLFF. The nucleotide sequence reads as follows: TGTGCCAGCAGTGCACAGGGTCAAACTAATGAAAAACTGTTTTTT.